A single sample is the source of the 29 T cell receptor beta chains below, sequenced in a study of blood T cell repertoires in COVID-19. Produced via immunoSEQ multiplex PCR; TCRdb's table is partial and in-frame only. The sample comprises about 260,000 clones, roughly 83% of which are singletons, and around 1.9% rests with the top ten. The sample consisted of PBMCs or T cells enriched from blood (not recorded which). The receptors were gathered from a woman between 45 and 65 years old who had recovered from COVID-19.

The chain combines TRBV5-8 with TRBJ1-1; D not resolved. Deletions cut 2 bases from V and 0 bases from J, with 14 bases between. The CDR3 runs 16 residues. CDR1 and CDR2 (germline): SGHTS, YDEGEE. The CDR3 loop is CASSFGTGRMNTEAFF. The CDR3 nucleotides read TGTGCCAGCAGCTTTGGAACGGGGAGAATGAACACTGAAGCTTTCTTT.

This clone was counted a single time. The V call is TRBV24-1, the J call TRBJ2-2; 7 bases agree with TRBD1. V was pared by 4 bases and J by 7 bases, with 5 bases of the junction left unmatched. Germline V gene sequence: CDR1 KGHDR, CDR2 SFDVKD. This CDR3 is built from 14 residues. The CDR3 DNA follows: TGTGCCACCAGTGACACAGGGGTGGTCGGGGAGCTGTTTTTT. This gives the protein CATSDTGVVGELFF.

This chain's CDR3 is CASSWDRGRGTEAFF. The CDR3 coding sequence is TGTGCCAGCAGTTGGGACAGGGGACGCGGCACTGAAGCTTTCTTT. V and J are TRBV27 and TRBJ1-1; 10 bases agree with TRBD1. This CDR3 is 15 amino acids long. Germline CDR1 MNHEY, CDR2 SMNVEV (reference sequence). Trimming cost V 4 bases and J 4 bases; bases outside gene matches: 6.

The rearrangement uses TRBV11-3 and TRBJ2-2, with D unresolved. CDR3 length equals 15 residues. The V and J ends lost 4 bases and 4 bases respectively, with 13 bases between them. Germline CDR1 and CDR2: SGHNT and YENEEA. The CDR3 DNA is TGTGCCAGCAGCTCGTTTAGCCGAGTCACCGGGGAGCTGTTTTTT. This encodes CASSSFSRVTGELFF.

The V call is TRBV29-1, the J call TRBJ2-1; TRBD2 matches at 7 bases. Germline CDR1 SQVTM, CDR2 ANQGSEA. Trimming at V came to 4 bases and at J to 5 bases, leaving 14 bases not matched to a gene. The CDR3 contains 16 residues. CDR3 residues: CSVARAGTSGHNEQFF. CDR3 in DNA: TGCAGCGTTGCTCGAGCGGGGACTTCGGGCCACAATGAGCAGTTCTTC.

This chain links TRBV27 with TRBJ1-5, with D unresolved. V was clipped by 9 bases and J by 0 bases, with 6 bases between them. The CDR3 runs 12 residues. Germline V CDR1 and CDR2: MNHEY, SMNVEV (reference sequence). CDR3 in amino acids: CARNSSNQPQHF. In nucleotides, the CDR3 is TGTGCCAGGAACAGTAGCAATCAGCCCCAGCATTTT.

The V and J genes are TRBV6-5 and TRBJ1-3, with TRBD1 as a possible D gene (5 bases). The germline gives CDR1 MNHEY, CDR2 SVGAGI. V lost 0 bases, J lost 4 bases, and 10 bases lay in between. The CDR3 spans 15 residues. The CDR3 DNA sequence: TGTGCCAGCAGTTACTCAGTTGGGGCCGGAAACACCATATATTTT. This encodes CASSYSVGAGNTIYF.

The chain carries TRBV13 and TRBJ1-1; a possible D gene is TRBD1 (6 bases). With 3 bases removed from V and 1 base from J, the gap between germline ends came to 15 bases. The CDR3 covers 16 residues. Germline V gene data show CDR1 as PRHDT and CDR2 as FYEKMQ (reference sequence). CDR3 region: CASSFTGITTNTEAFF. CDR3 DNA: TGTGCCAGCAGCTTTACAGGGATAACGACGAACACTGAAGCTTTCTTT.

In this sample, this clone turned up once. The chain recombines TRBV15 with TRBJ1-6; unclear D gene. Per germline, CDR1 LNHNV and CDR2 YYDKDF (reference sequence). CDR3 length equals 15 residues. Trimming took off 6 bases at V and 0 bases at J, with 9 bases between the two ends. CDR3 bases: TGTGCCACCAGTGGTGGGAGCTCCTATAATTCACCCCTCCACTTT. Amino acids: CATSGGSSYNSPLHF. Combining the CDR3 with reference TRBV15 and TRBJ1-6 gives the whole variable domain DAMVIQNPRYQVTQFGKPVTLSCSQTLNHNVMYWYQQKSSQAPKLLFHYYDKDFNNEADTPDNFQSRRPNTSFCFLDIRSPGLGDTAMYLCATSGGSSYNSPLHFGNGTRLTVT.

As for this clone: One junction end disagrees with the germline gene, perhaps due to a read error. The chain links TRBV30 to TRBJ1-2; 9 bases align to TRBD1. CDR3 length equals 13 residues. In germline, CDR1 is GTSNPN, CDR2 SVGIG (reference sequence). CDR3: CACPGQGNDGYTF. CDR3 nucleotides: TGTGCCTGCCCGGGACAGGGTAACGATGGCTACACCTTC. Based on the CDR3 plus reference TRBV30 and TRBJ1-2, the full variable domain is SQTIHQWPATLVQPVGSPLSLECTVEGTSNPNLYWYRQAAGRGLQLLFYSVGIGQISSEVPQNLSASRPQDRQFILSSKKLLLSDSGFYLCACPGQGNDGYTFGSGTRLTVV.

This clone was seen a handful of times. The chain recombines TRBV9 with TRBJ1-3; D is unclear. The ends were cut back, 0 bases at V and 8 bases at J, with 9 bases in the middle. CDR3 size: 13 residues. CDR1 SGDLS and CDR2 YYNGEE come from the germline V gene. The DNA for the CDR3 is TGTGCCAGCAGCGTAGAGCTCGACTACACCATATATTTT. Its translation is CASSVELDYTIYF. The whole variable domain, remainder taken from reference TRBV9 and TRBJ1-3, is DSGVTQTPKHLITATGQRVTLRCSPRSGDLSVYWYQQSLDQGLQFLIQYYNGEERAKGNILERFSAQQFPDLHSELNLSSLELGDSALYFCASSVELDYTIYFGEGSWLTVV.

The rearrangement joins TRBV15 to TRBJ2-3; 11 nucleotides agree with TRBD2. CDR3 length: 17 amino acids. The germline gives CDR1 LNHNV, CDR2 YYDKDF (reference sequence). V trimming: 0 bases; J trimming: 2 bases; junction bases outside the gene matches: 4. The CDR3 DNA follows: TGTGCCACCAGCAGAGATTTAGCGGGGGGGCTCACAGATACGCAGTATTTT. Protein: CATSRDLAGGLTDTQYF.

The V call is TRBV5-4, the J call TRBJ1-1, with D perhaps matching TRBD1 (6 bases). Germline loops: CDR1 SGHNT, CDR2 YYREEE (reference sequence). This CDR3 region has 16 residues. Trimming pared 3 bases from V and 2 bases from J, leaving 17 bases between. This chain's CDR3 is CASSSGQLQKNTEAFF. DNA of the CDR3: TGTGCCAGCAGCTCCGGACAGCTACAGAAAAACACTGAAGCTTTCTTT.

V gene TRBV7-8 combines with J gene TRBJ1-4; 7 bases are a match to TRBD1. CDR1 SGHVS and CDR2 FQNEAQ come from the germline V gene. Unmatched junction bases numbered 1, after V lost 2 bases and J lost 1 base. The CDR3 has 15 residues. The CDR3 sequence: CASSLNRGTNEKLFF. DNA for the CDR3: TGTGCCAGCAGCTTAAACAGGGGAACTAATGAAAAACTGTTTTTT.

The chain uses TRBV3-1 (or the pseudogene TRBV3-2) and TRBJ2-1; 11 bases line up with TRBD2. The trim removed 4 bases at V and 7 bases at J, leaving 3 bases unmatched. CDR3 length equals 14 residues. The germline V gene encodes CDR1 LGHDT and CDR2 YNNKEL (reference sequence). Written as DNA, the CDR3 is TGTGCCAGCAGCCCTTGGACTAGCGGGAATGAGCAGTTCTTC. It is translated as CASSPWTSGNEQFF.

V usage is TRBV20-1 and J usage is TRBJ2-7, with 8 bases lining up with TRBD2. The CDR3 spans 15 residues. Germline V gene lookup returns CDR1 DFQATT and CDR2 SNEGSKA (reference sequence). The V segment lost 3 bases and the J segment 0 bases; nucleotides outside the gene matches: 7. CDR3 coding DNA: TGCAGTGCTAGTAGGCTAGCGGGCCGCTCCTACGAGCAGTACTTC. This translates into CSASRLAGRSYEQYF.

The rearrangement uses TRBV16 and TRBJ2-2, with TRBD2 as a possible D gene (6 bases). Per the germline V gene, CDR1 is KGHSY and CDR2 is FQNENV. V was pared by 0 bases and J by 4 bases, with 6 bases between. The CDR3 has 14 residues. The CDR3 DNA reads TGTGCCAGCAGCCAATCGCGGGGCACCGGGGAGCTGTTTTTT. This codes for CASSQSRGTGELFF.

The chain is built from TRBV28 and TRBJ2-1; the match to TRBD2 covers 9 bases. The CDR3 totals 16 residues. CDR1 MDHEN and CDR2 SYDVKM come from the germline V gene. V shed 6 bases, J shed 3 bases, and the junction held 9 bases outside the gene matches. The CDR3 nucleotides are TGTGCCAGCAGCTCTAGCGGGACCCTAAACTACAATGAGCAGTTCTTC. Protein sequence: CASSSSGTLNYNEQFF.

This chain joins TRBV27 and TRBJ2-1; 9 nucleotides agree with TRBD1. The CDR3 length is 14 residues. The ends lost 5 bases at V and 7 bases at J; junction bases unmatched: 6. Germline loops: CDR1 MNHEY, CDR2 SMNVEV (reference sequence). The CDR3 coding sequence is TGTGCCAGCAGTCCGGGACAGGGTAGGAATGAGCAGTTCTTC. Translated: CASSPGQGRNEQFF.

The CDR3 DNA sequence: TGTGCCACCAGCAGTGCTGGACAGGGGGCATATGGCTACACCTTC. Protein sequence: CATSSAGQGAYGYTF. The rearrangement uses TRBV15 and TRBJ1-2; 11 positions agree with TRBD1. This CDR3 contains 15 residues. The V gene's germline CDR1 is LNHNV and CDR2 YYDKDF (reference sequence). The trim removed 3 bases at V and 5 bases at J, leaving 5 bases unmatched. The variable domain in full, completed from reference TRBV15 and TRBJ1-2, reads DAMVIQNPRYQVTQFGKPVTLSCSQTLNHNVMYWYQQKSSQAPKLLFHYYDKDFNNEADTPDNFQSRRPNTSFCFLDIRSPGLGDTAMYLCATSSAGQGAYGYTFGSGTRLTVV.

This clone was detected only once. This chain links TRBV4-1 with TRBJ1-1; no firm D call. V lost 4 bases to trimming and J lost 0 bases, with 9 bases between them. This CDR3 region has 14 residues. The germline gives CDR1 MGHRA, CDR2 YSYEKL. CDR3 in amino acids: CASSPGRVNTEAFF. CDR3 sequence (DNA): TGCGCCAGCAGCCCGGGGAGGGTGAACACTGAAGCTTTCTTT.

The chain uses TRBV6-5 and TRBJ1-5, with D maybe TRBD1 (5 bases). The CDR3 is 14 amino acids. Trimming stripped 9 bases from V and 0 bases from J, with 12 bases between. Germline V gene lookup returns CDR1 MNHEY and CDR2 SVGAGI. The CDR3 sequence is CASSQGLSNQPQHF. CDR3 DNA sequence: TGTGCCAGTTCCCAGGGCCTTAGCAATCAGCCCCAGCATTTT.

V usage is TRBV2 and J usage is TRBJ2-1; 11 positions agree with TRBD2. CDR1 and CDR2 (germline): SNHLY, FYNNEI. This CDR3 contains 16 residues. Trimming cost V 7 bases and J 3 bases; bases outside gene matches: 8. The CDR3 loop is CASTSFTSGSYNEQFF. Written as DNA, the CDR3 is TGTGCCAGCACCTCCTTTACTAGCGGGAGCTACAATGAGCAGTTCTTC. Full variable domain (outside the CDR3, taken from reference TRBV2 and TRBJ2-1): EPEVTQTPSHQVTQMGQEVILRCVPISNHLYFYWYRQILGQKVEFLVSFYNNEISEKSEIFDDQFSVERPDGSNFTLKIRSTKLEDSAMYFCASTSFTSGSYNEQFFGPGTRLTVL.

This clone was seen repeatedly, ten times or more. V gene TRBV4-1 combines with J gene TRBJ1-3, with a weak D call TRBD1 (6 bases). This CDR3 region has 18 residues. The V end lost 2 bases, the J end lost 2 bases, and 19 bases lay between the germline ends. CDR1 MGHRA and CDR2 YSYEKL come from the germline V gene. CDR3 sequence: CASSQSPAKQGTGNTIYF. The CDR3 nucleotides read TGCGCCAGCAGCCAATCTCCGGCCAAACAGGGCACTGGAAACACCATATATTTT.

This chain's CDR3 is CASSLSADQPQHF. In nucleotides, the CDR3 is TGTGCCAGCAGCTTATCCGCGGATCAGCCCCAGCATTTT. The V call is TRBV7-9, the J call TRBJ1-5, with D hard to call. CDR3 length: 13 amino acids. Germline V CDR1 and CDR2: SEHNR, FQNEAQ (reference sequence). V gave up 2 bases and J gave up 5 bases, with 7 bases separating them.

The gene calls are TRBV28 and TRBJ2-1; 11 bases align to TRBD2. V dropped 6 bases and J dropped 7; count of bases not matched to a gene: 8. Germline V gene data show CDR1 as MDHEN and CDR2 as SYDVKM. The length of the CDR3 is 15 residues. CDR3 bases: TGTGCCAGCAGGGATACTAGCGGGAGTGGGAATGAGCAGTTCTTC. Translated, it gives CASRDTSGSGNEQFF. Based on the CDR3 plus reference TRBV28 and TRBJ2-1, the full variable domain is DVKVTQSSRYLVKRTGEKVFLECVQDMDHENMFWYRQDPGLGLRLIYFSYDVKMKEKGDIPEGYSVSREKKERFSLILESASTNQTSMYLCASRDTSGSGNEQFFGPGTRLTVL.

The chain joins TRBV30 to TRBJ2-1, with a tentative D call TRBD2 (6 bases). The CDR3 runs to 12 residues. V was clipped by 5 bases and J by 10 bases, with 15 bases between them. CDR1 is GTSNPN, CDR2 SVGIG, per germline (reference sequence). The CDR3 reads CAWSRPGGEQFF. Written as DNA, the CDR3 is TGTGCCTGGTCCCGCCCCGGGGGAGAGCAGTTCTTC.

The sample holds a few counts of this clone. This chain uses TRBV5-5 with TRBJ2-3, with D possibly TRBD1 on 6 matching bases. The CDR3 runs 14 residues. From germline, CDR1 is SGHKS and CDR2 YYEKEE (reference sequence). The V end lost 3 bases, the J end lost 1 base, and 9 bases lay between the germline ends. CDR3 sequence: CASSSRTGTDTQYF. The DNA of the CDR3 is TGTGCCAGCAGCTCGAGGACAGGCACAGATACGCAGTATTTT.

The chain carries TRBV4-1 and TRBJ2-1, with D perhaps matching TRBD2 (6 bases). Germline CDR1 reads MGHRA; CDR2 reads YSYEKL. V lost 0 bases, J lost 8 bases, and 17 bases lay in between. CDR3 length: 16 residues. CDR3 sequence: CASSQEDTPSGDEQFF. In DNA form, the CDR3 reads TGCGCCAGCAGCCAAGAGGACACCCCCTCGGGGGATGAGCAGTTCTTC.